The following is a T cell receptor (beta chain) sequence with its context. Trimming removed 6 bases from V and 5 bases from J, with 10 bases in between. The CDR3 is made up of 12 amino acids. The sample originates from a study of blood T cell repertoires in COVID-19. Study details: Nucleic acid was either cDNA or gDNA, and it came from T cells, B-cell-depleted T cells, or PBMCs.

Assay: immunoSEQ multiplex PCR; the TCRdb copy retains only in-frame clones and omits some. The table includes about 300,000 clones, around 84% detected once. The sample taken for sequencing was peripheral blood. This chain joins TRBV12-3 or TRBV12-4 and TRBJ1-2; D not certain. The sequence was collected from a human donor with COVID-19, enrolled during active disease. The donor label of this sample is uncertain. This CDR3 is CASRERSYGYTF. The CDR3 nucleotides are TGTGCCAGCAGGGAGCGGTCTTATGGCTACACCTTC.